The clone carrying this T cell receptor beta chain was seen many times. The CDR3 totals 15 residues. V lost 0 bases to trimming and J lost 7 bases, with 13 bases between them. Germline V CDR1 and CDR2: LNHNV, YYDKDF (reference sequence). The data were obtained in a study of regulatory T cells in long-lasting Graves disease. As for the study in general: For under 3 months, newly diagnosed Graves' patients had been taking antithyroid drugs.

For TCR beta, libraries came from iRepertoire HTBI primers and Arm-PCR of CDR3 regions. In TCRdb, the multiplex PCR reads were re-called with MiXCR into one record per CDR3 protein. The repertoire includes 450,000 to 700,000 distinct CDR3 sequences, roughly 14% of them detected once, and roughly a tenth sits in the top ten. Time point specified: newly diagnosed GD, antithyroid drugs for less than 3 months. PBMC-derived RNA was used for the TCR library. The data were also submitted as part of a second study, on T cells in Graves' hyperthyroidism and ophthalmopathy.

The sequence was obtained from a man aged 25-45 years with Graves disease. This rearrangement joins TRBV15 to TRBJ2-1, with D possibly matching TRBD2 (6 bases). The specimen was peripheral blood mononuclear cells (PBMCs), collected at new diagnosis, from a patient treated with antithyroid drugs. CDR3 DNA: TGTGCCACCAGCAGAGATGGGACTCCTCGTAATGAGCAGTTCTTC. This encodes CATSRDGTPRNEQFF.